These T cell receptor beta chains were read from a single sample in a study of blood T cell repertoires in COVID-19. This table comes from immunoSEQ multiplex PCR, and its TCRdb copy is limited to in-frame clones, with some not included. The sample records around 130,000 clones, more than 70% being singletons. The sequenced material came from peripheral blood. The origin of the receptors is a human donor in a cohort sampled during active COVID-19. The CDR3 runs from the conserved cysteine through the conserved F or W. The D gene is left open where the match is weak. For some rows the clone size is stated as once, few or many, or as a class when expanded; others skip it.

J gene	D gene	clone size	V gene	CDR3 DNA	CDR3 protein
TRBJ2-7	TRBD1	.	TRBV6-2/TRBV6-3	TGTGCCAGCAGTTATCCCGTGACAGGGACGCTCCGCTACGAGCAGTACTTC	CASSYPVTGTLRYEQYF
TRBJ1-6	.	few	TRBV9	TGTGCCAGCAGCGTTCCCGGTTCACCCCTCCACTTT	CASSVPGSPLHF
TRBJ2-1	.	.	TRBV20-1	TGCAGTGCTAGAGACAAATATGAGCAGTTCTTC	CSARDKYEQFF
TRBJ2-5	.	.	TRBV7-7	TGTGCTAGCAGCTCGGGGGGCTCTACCTTTCCGCTACAAGAGACCCAGTACTTC	CASSSGGSTFPLQETQYF
TRBJ2-2	.	.	TRBV19	TGTGCCATAGGACGGGACATTGACACCGGGGAGCTGTTTTTT	CAIGRDIDTGELFF
TRBJ2-1	TRBD2	.	TRBV4-3	TGCGCCAGCAGCCAAGATCCAAGCGGGGTAGAGTACAATGAGCAGTTCTTC	CASSQDPSGVEYNEQFF
TRBJ2-1	TRBD1	.	TRBV30	TGTGCCTGGAGGACGGGACAGGGACTGGGTGAGCAGTTCTTC	CAWRTGQGLGEQFF
TRBJ2-5	.	once	TRBV7-6	TGTGCCTCTCGGGACATTGACCAAGAGACCCAGTACTTC	CASRDIDQETQYF
TRBJ2-1	.	.	TRBV12-5	TGTGCTAGCCAGTTCAGCTCCTACAATGAGCAGTTCTTC	CASQFSSYNEQFF
TRBJ1-1	.	.	TRBV25-1	TGTGCCAGCAGTGAATTGGTGGGGCACACTGAAGCTTTCTTT	CASSELVGHTEAFF
TRBJ2-2	TRBD2	.	TRBV9	TGTGCCAGCAGCGTGCATCCGGGACTAGCGGGAGCAGTTGACACCGGGGAGCTGTTTTTT	CASSVHPGLAGAVDTGELFF
TRBJ1-4	TRBD1	.	TRBV19	TGTGCCAGTACTCAACAGGGGCCCAATGAAAAACTGTTTTTT	CASTQQGPNEKLFF
TRBJ1-1	.	.	TRBV5-1	TGCGCCAGCAGCTTGTTCCCAGGGAACACTGAAGCTTTCTTT	CASSLFPGNTEAFF
TRBJ1-3	.	once	TRBV2	TGTGCCATCAACCGAGGGACTGGAAACACCATATATTTT	CAINRGTGNTIYF
TRBJ2-2	.	.	TRBV5-1	TGCGCCAGCAGCTTGGCCAGCACCGGGGAGCTGTTTTTT	CASSLASTGELFF
TRBJ2-1	TRBD2	.	TRBV3-1/TRBV3-2	TGTGCCAGCAGCCCCGGACTAGCGGGAGGGCCCTACAATGAGCAGTTCTTC	CASSPGLAGGPYNEQFF
TRBJ1-2	TRBD1	.	TRBV5-4	TGTGCCAGCAGCTTGCTTTCACAGGGGTATAACTATGGCTACACCTTC	CASSLLSQGYNYGYTF
TRBJ1-3	TRBD1	.	TRBV2	TGTGCCAGCAGGGACAGGGCAGGAAACACCATATATTTT	CASRDRAGNTIYF
TRBJ1-1	TRBD1	few	TRBV7-2	TGTGCCAGCAGCTTTGACAGGGGGCGCGACACTGAAGCTTTCTTT	CASSFDRGRDTEAFF
TRBJ2-3	.	few	TRBV7-2	TGTGCCAGCAGCCCGGGGACTCGGAAGATTACAGATACGCAGTATTTT	CASSPGTRKITDTQYF
TRBJ1-2	.	.	TRBV2	TGTGCCAGCACTATAAACAGAGTCTACACCTTC	CASTINRVYTF
TRBJ1-2	TRBD1	.	TRBV19	TGTGCCAGTACGCAGGACAGGGGGCTAGTCTATGGCTACACCTTC	CASTQDRGLVYGYTF
TRBJ1-4	.	.	TRBV11-3	TGTGCCAGCAGCTTTGGCAATGAAAAACTGTTTTTT	CASSFGNEKLFF
TRBJ1-1	.	.	TRBV3-1/TRBV3-2	TGTGCCAGCAGCCAAGAGGCACCCCGGGGAGCTTTCTTT	CASSQEAPRGAFF
TRBJ2-5	.	once	TRBV5-1	TGCGCCACCCAAAGGGGCCCAGGGGAAGAGACCCAGTACTTC	CATQRGPGEETQYF
TRBJ1-4	.	medium-sized	TRBV27	TGTGCCAGCAGTTTATCCTTTCTGGAAAAACTGTTTTTT	CASSLSFLEKLFF